These T cell receptor beta chains were read from a single sample in a study of molecular identifiers for immune sequencing clone quantification. TCRdb used MiXCR to reprocess the PCR reads, holding one entry per CDR3 protein. The table lists about 68,000 distinct CDR3 sequences, around a sixth of them singletons. Material: naive CD8+ T cells from blood, with Jurkat cell RNA spiked in. Receptors originate from a human donor in good health. Some libraries in this study had Jurkat cell RNA spiked in. CDR3s include the opening cysteine and the closing phenylalanine or tryptophan. A D gene is named only where the DNA matches it firmly. A clone size is listed for some rows: how often the clone was seen (once, few, many), or a class if it is expanded.

length	D	V	J	size	DNA	CDR3
14	.	TRBV11-1	TRBJ2-4	many	TGTGCCAGCAGCTCGAGCCGGGGCAAAAACATTCAGTACTTC	CASSSSRGKNIQYF
16	.	TRBV11-2	TRBJ2-5	many	TGTGCCAGCAGCTTACACCCCGGGGGTCGCCAAGAGACCCAGTACTTC	CASSLHPGGRQETQYF
14	.	TRBV29-1	TRBJ2-7	many	TGCAGCGTTGAAGGCGCGGCAGGGGATTGGGAGCAGTACTTC	CSVEGAAGDWEQYF
13	TRBD1	TRBV30	TRBJ2-1	many	TGTGCCTCCCAAGAGACAGGGCCGGGGGAGCAGTTCTTC	CASQETGPGEQFF
14	TRBD1	TRBV4-1	TRBJ2-2	many	TGCGCCAGCAGCCAAGATCGGGACAGGGAGCGCTTGTTTTTT	CASSQDRDRERLFF
15	.	TRBV20-1	TRBJ1-2	.	TGCAGTGCTAGATCTCCTCGACAGTCCTCAGGCGGCTACACCTTC	CSARSPRQSSGGYTF
13	.	TRBV2	TRBJ2-2	few	TGTGCCACCCTGACGGACTACACCGGGGAGCTGTTTTTT	CATLTDYTGELFF
15	TRBD1	TRBV28	TRBJ1-6	.	TGTGCCAGCAGGGTTTGGGACAGCGGTAATTCATCCCTCCACTTT	CASRVWDSGNSSLHF
15	.	TRBV6-2/TRBV6-3	TRBJ1-5	many	TGTGCCAGCAGACGACAGGTGGAGGGCAATCAGCCCCAGCATTTT	CASRRQVEGNQPQHF
15	TRBD2	TRBV28	TRBJ2-7	many	TGTGCCAGCAGTTTATTCAGCGGGATAGCCTACGAGCAGTACTTC	CASSLFSGIAYEQYF